These 6 T cell receptor beta chains originate from one sample sequenced in a study of blood T cell repertoires in COVID-19. Assay: immunoSEQ multiplex PCR; the TCRdb copy retains only in-frame clones and omits some. The table has roughly 46,000 clones, more than 85% seen once. Sample: PBMCs or T cells enriched from blood (not recorded which). These receptors were obtained from a woman aged 50 to 60 who had recovered from COVID-19.

This clone is a singleton in its sample. V is TRBV28 and J is TRBJ2-1; 10 positions match TRBD2. Germline trimming cut 5 bases from V and 10 bases from J; bases unmatched to any gene: 11. CDR1 is MDHEN, CDR2 SYDVKM, per germline. The CDR3 length is 15 residues. The DNA of the CDR3 is TGTGCCAGCAGTCCCCCCAGCGGGAGGGCCCCCGAGCAGTTCTTC. Amino acids: CASSPPSGRAPEQFF.

The V and J genes are TRBV5-1 and TRBJ2-3, with 7 bases that match TRBD1. V shed 4 bases, J shed 2 bases, and the junction held 4 bases outside the gene matches. The germline V gene has CDR1 SGHRS and CDR2 YFSETQ. CDR3 length: 14 amino acids. The CDR3 DNA reads as TGCGCCAGCAGCAATGGACAGGCCACAGATACGCAGTATTTT. It yields the protein CASSNGQATDTQYF.

V usage is TRBV7-8 and J usage is TRBJ2-7; perhaps TRBD2 as D (5 bases). Germline V gives CDR1 SGHVS, CDR2 FQNEAQ. The germline V and J ends were trimmed by 1 base and 7 bases, with 8 bases remaining between them. This CDR3 comprises 12 residues. CDR3 in amino acids: CASSLVRGEQYF. The CDR3 DNA follows: TGTGCCAGCAGCTTAGTAAGAGGGGAGCAGTACTTC.

This chain joins TRBV6-2 or TRBV6-3 and TRBJ2-5; 11 nucleotides line up with TRBD2. V lost 0 bases to trimming and J lost 5 bases; unmatched junction nucleotides: 5. This CDR3 has 16 amino acids. Germline CDR1 reads MNHEY; CDR2 reads SVGEGT. The CDR3 here is CASSYSIAGGKETQYF. CDR3 nucleotides: TGTGCCAGCAGTTACTCGATAGCGGGGGGGAAGGAGACCCAGTACTTC.

The CDR3 is CASSIEGQGLYEQYF. DNA for the CDR3: TGTGCCAGTAGTATAGAAGGACAGGGGTTATACGAGCAGTACTTC. The J gene is TRBJ2-7, the V gene TRBV19; 9 positions agree with TRBD1. CDR3 length: 15 amino acids. Germline V CDR1 and CDR2: LNHDA, SQIVND (reference sequence). The ends lost 0 bases at V and 4 bases at J; junction bases unmatched: 4.

The V gene is TRBV11-3, the J gene TRBJ2-7; tentatively, D is TRBD2 (6 bases). V was cut by 5 bases and J by 1 base, with 9 bases left in between. The CDR3 extends over 13 amino acids. Germline lookup yields CDR1 SGHNT and CDR2 YENEEA. CDR3 nucleotides: TGTGCCAGCAGCCCCAGCGGGTCCTACGAGCAGTACTTC. Residues: CASSPSGSYEQYF. Together with reference TRBV11-3 and TRBJ2-7, the CDR3 gives the full variable domain: EAGVVQSPRYKIIEKKQPVAFWCNPISGHNTLYWYLQNLGQGPELLIRYENEEAVDDSQLPKDRFSAERLKGVDSTLKIQPAELGDSAVYLCASSPSGSYEQYFGPGTRLTVT.